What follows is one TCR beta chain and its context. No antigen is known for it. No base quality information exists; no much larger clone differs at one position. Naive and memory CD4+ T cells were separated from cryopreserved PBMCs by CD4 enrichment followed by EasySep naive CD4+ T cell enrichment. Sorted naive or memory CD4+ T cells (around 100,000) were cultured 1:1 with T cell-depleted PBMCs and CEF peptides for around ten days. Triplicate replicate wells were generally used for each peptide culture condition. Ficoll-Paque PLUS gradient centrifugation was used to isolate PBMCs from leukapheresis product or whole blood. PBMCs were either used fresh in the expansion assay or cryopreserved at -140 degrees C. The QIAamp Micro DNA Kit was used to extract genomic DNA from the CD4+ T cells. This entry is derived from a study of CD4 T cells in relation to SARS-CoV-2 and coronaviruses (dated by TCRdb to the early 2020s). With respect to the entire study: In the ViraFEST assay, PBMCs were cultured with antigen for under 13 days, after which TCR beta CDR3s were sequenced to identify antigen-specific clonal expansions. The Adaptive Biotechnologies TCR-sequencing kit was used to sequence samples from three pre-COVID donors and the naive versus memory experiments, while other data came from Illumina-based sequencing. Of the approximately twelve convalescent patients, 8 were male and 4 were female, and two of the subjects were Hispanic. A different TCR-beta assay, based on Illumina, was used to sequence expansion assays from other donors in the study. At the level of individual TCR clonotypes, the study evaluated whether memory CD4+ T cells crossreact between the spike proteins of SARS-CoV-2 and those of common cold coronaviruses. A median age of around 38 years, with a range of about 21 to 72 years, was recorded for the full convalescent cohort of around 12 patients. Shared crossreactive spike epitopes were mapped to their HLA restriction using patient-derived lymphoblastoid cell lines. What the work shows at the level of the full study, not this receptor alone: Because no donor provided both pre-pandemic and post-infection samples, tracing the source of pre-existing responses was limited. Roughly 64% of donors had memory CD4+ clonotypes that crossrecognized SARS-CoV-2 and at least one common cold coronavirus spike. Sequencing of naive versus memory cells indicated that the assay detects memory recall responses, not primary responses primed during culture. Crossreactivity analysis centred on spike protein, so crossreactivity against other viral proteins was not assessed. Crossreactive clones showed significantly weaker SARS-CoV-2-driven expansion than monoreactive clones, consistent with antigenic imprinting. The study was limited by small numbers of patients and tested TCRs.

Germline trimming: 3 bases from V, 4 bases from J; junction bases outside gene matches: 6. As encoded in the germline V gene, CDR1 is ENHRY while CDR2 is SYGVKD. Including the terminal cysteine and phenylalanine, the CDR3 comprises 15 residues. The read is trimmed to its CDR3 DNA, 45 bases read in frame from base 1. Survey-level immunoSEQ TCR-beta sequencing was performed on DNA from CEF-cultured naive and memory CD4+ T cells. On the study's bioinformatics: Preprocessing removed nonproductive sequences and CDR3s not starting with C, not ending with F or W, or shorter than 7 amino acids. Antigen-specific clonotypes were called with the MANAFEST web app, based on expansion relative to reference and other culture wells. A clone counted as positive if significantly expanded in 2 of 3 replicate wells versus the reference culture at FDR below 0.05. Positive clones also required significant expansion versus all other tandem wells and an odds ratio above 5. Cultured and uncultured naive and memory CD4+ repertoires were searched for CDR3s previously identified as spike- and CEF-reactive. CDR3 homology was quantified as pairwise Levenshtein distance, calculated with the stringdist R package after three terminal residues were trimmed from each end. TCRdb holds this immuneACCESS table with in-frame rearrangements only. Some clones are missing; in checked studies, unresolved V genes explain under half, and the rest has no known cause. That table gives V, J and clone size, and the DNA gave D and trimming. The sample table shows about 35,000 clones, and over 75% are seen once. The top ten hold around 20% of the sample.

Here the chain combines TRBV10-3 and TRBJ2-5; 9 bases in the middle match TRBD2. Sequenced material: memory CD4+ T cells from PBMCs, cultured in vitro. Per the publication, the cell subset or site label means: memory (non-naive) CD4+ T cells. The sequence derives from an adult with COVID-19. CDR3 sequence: CAISDGREGGETQYF. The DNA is TGTGCCATCAGTGATGGGCGGGAGGGGGGAGAGACCCAGTACTTC.